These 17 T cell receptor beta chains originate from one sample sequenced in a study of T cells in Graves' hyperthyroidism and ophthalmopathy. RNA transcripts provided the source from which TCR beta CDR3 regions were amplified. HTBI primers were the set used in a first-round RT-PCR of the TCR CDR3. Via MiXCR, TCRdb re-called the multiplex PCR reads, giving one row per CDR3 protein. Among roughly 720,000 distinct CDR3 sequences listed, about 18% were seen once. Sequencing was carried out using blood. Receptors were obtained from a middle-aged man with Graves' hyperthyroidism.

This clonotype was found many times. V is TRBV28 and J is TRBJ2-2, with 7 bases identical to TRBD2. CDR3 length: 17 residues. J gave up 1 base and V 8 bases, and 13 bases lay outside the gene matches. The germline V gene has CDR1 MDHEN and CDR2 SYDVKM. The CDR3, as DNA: TGTGCCAGCGGAGGGGCGGGAGAGCCAAAGAACACCGGGGAGCTGTTTTTT. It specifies CASGGAGEPKNTGELFF.

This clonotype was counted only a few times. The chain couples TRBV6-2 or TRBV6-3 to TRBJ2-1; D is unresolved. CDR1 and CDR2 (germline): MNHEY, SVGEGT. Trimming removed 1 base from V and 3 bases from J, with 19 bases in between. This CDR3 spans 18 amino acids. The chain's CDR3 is CASSYLPSRPVIYNEQFF. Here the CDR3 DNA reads TGTGCCAGCAGTTACTTACCCTCTAGGCCCGTCATCTACAATGAGCAGTTCTTC.

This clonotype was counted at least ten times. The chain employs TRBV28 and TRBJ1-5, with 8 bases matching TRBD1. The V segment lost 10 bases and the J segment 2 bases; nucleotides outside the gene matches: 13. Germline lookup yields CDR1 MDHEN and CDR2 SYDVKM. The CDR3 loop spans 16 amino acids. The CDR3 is CATFGQGLSGNQPQHF. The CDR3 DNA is TGTGCCACCTTTGGACAGGGATTATCGGGCAATCAGCCCCAGCATTTT.

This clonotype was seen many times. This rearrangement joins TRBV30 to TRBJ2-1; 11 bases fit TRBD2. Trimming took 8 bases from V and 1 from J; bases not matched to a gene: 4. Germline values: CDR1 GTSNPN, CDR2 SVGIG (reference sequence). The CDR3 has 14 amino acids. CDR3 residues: CAGRLAGSYNEQFF. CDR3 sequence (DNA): TGTGCCGGGCGACTAGCGGGATCCTACAATGAGCAGTTCTTC. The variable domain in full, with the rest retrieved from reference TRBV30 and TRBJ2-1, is SQTIHQWPATLVQPVGSPLSLECTVEGTSNPNLYWYRQAAGRGLQLLFYSVGIGQISSEVPQNLSASRPQDRQFILSSKKLLLSDSGFYLCAGRLAGSYNEQFFGPGTRLTVL.

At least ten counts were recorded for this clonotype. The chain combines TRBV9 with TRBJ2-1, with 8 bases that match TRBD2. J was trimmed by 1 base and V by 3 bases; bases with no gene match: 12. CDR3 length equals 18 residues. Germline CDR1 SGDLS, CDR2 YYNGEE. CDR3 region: CASSDPREAGESYNEQFF. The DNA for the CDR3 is TGTGCCAGCAGCGACCCCCGGGAAGCGGGAGAGTCCTACAATGAGCAGTTCTTC.

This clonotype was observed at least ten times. CDR3 DNA: TGCAGTGCTAAGACCGGGACTAGCACAGATACGCAGTATTTT. Protein: CSAKTGTSTDTQYF. The chain joins TRBV20-1 to TRBJ2-3; a weak D match, TRBD2 (6 bases). Looked up from germline, CDR1 is DFQATT and CDR2 is SNEGSKA (reference sequence). The CDR3 totals 14 residues. V lost 4 bases and J 0 bases, leaving 11 bases between the germline ends.

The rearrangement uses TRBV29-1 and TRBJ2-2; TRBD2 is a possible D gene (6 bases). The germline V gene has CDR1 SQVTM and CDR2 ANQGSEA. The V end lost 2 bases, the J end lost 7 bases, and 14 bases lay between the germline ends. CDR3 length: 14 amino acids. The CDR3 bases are TGCAGCGTTGAAAAGGGACTCGGGCTCGGGGAGCTGTTTTTT. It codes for CSVEKGLGLGELFF.

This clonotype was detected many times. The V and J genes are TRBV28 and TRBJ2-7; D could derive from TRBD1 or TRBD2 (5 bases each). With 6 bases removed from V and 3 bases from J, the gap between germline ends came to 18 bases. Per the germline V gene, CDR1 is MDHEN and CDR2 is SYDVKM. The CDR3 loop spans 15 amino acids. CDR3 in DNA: TGTGCCAGCAGCAAGGGACCCTCGAGCCTCTACGAGCAGTACTTC. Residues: CASSKGPSSLYEQYF.

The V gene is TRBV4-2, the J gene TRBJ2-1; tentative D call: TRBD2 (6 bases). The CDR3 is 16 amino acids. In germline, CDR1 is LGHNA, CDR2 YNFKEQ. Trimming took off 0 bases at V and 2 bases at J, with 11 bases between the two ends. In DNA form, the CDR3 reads TGTGCCAGCAGCCAAGAGGCCGGGACTCCCTACAATGAGCAGTTCTTC. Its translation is CASSQEAGTPYNEQFF.

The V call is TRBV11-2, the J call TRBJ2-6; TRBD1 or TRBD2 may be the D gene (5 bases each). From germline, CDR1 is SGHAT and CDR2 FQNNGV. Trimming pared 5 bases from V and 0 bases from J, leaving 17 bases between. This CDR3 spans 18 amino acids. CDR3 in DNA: TGTGCCAGCAGCACCCTTTGGGGGAAACTCTCTGGGGCCAACGTCCTGACTTTC. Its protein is CASSTLWGKLSGANVLTF.

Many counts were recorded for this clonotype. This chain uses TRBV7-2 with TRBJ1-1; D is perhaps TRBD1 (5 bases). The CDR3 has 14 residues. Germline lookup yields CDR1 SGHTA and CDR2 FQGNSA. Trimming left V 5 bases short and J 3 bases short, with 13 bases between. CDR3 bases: TGTGCCAGCAGCCCCCCGAAGGGGTACACTGAAGCTTTCTTT. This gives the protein CASSPPKGYTEAFF.

The CDR3 sequence: CASSESLDGPSYEQYF. The CDR3 DNA follows: TGTGCCAGCAGTGAAAGTCTGGACGGGCCTTCCTACGAGCAGTACTTC. The V call is TRBV25-1, the J call TRBJ2-7; no firm D call. Germline CDR1 and CDR2: MGHDK and SYGVNS. The CDR3 runs 16 residues. V was clipped by 2 bases and J by 1 base, with 15 bases between them.

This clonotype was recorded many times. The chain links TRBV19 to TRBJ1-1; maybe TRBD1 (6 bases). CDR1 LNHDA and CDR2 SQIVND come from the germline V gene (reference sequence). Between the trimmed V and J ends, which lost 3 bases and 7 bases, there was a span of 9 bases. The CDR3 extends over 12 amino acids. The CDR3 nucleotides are TGTGCCAGTAGTATGGGGGCCCTTGAAGCTTTCTTT. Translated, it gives CASSMGALEAFF.

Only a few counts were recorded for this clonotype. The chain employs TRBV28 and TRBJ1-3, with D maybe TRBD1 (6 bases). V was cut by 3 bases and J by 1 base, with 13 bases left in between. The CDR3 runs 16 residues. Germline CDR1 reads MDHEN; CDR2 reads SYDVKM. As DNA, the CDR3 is TGTGCCAGCAGTTTGGGGGGGGCTACATCTGGAAACACCATATATTTT. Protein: CASSLGGATSGNTIYF.

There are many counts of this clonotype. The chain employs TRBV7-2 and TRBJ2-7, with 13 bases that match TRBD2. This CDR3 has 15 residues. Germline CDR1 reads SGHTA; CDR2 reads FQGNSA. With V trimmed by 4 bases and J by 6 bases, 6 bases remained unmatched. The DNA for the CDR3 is TGTGCCAGCAGCTCTCCGGGACTAGCGGGAATCGAGCAGTACTTC. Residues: CASSSPGLAGIEQYF.

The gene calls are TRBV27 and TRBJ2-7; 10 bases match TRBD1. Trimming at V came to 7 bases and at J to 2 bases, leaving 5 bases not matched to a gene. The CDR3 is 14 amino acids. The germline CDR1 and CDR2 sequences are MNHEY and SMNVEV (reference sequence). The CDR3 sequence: CASIGGTGAYEQYF. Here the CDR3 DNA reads TGTGCCAGCATTGGCGGGACAGGGGCCTACGAGCAGTACTTC.

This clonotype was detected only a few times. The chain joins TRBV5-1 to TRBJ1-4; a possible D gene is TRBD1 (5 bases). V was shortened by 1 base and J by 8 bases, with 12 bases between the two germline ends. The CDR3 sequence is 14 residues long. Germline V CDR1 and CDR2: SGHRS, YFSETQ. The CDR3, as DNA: TGCGCCAGCAGCTTGCGAAGGGGAGGAGAAAAACTGTTTTTT. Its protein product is CASSLRRGGEKLFF. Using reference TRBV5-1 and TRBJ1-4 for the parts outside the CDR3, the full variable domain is KAGVTQTPRYLIKTRGQQVTLSCSPISGHRSVSWYQQTPGQGLQFLFEYFSETQRNKGNFPGRFSGRQFSNSRSEMNVSTLELGDSALYLCASSLRRGGEKLFFGSGTQLSVL.